The next 9 T cell receptor beta chains were all read from a single sample in a study of T cell responses to AZD1222 COVID-19 vaccine. Clones were read by immunoSEQ multiplex PCR, and TCRdb kept only the in-frame ones, dropping some. This table has approximately 150,000 clones, less than 95% appearing once. Sequencing used peripheral blood, obtained on day 0 of AZD1222 vaccination. The receptors originated from an adult in good health.

This clone was detected only once. The chain uses TRBV27 and TRBJ1-5; D is perhaps TRBD1 (5 bases). CDR3 length: 16 amino acids. Germline V gives CDR1 MNHEY, CDR2 SMNVEV (reference sequence). Between the trimmed V and J ends, which lost 5 bases and 1 base, there was a span of 15 bases. CDR3 nucleotides: TGTGCCAGCAGTCCCTTAGGCGGGGCAAGCAATCAGCCCCAGCATTTT. Its protein is CASSPLGGASNQPQHF.

V is TRBV18 and J is TRBJ1-1; D not resolved. Trimming left V 2 bases short and J 3 bases short, with 7 bases between. CDR1 is KGHSH, CDR2 LQKENI, per germline. CDR3 size: 13 residues. The CDR3 sequence is CASSPNRDTEAFF. The CDR3 DNA reads TGTGCCAGCTCACCAAACCGAGACACTGAAGCTTTCTTT.

The CDR3 DNA is TGTGCCAGTAGTATTCAGGGGGCGCCCGCTGAAGCTTTCTTT. This gives the protein CASSIQGAPAEAFF. This chain joins TRBV19 and TRBJ1-1; 8 bases match TRBD1. The junction had 6 bases not matched to a gene; V was cut back by 3 bases and J by 6 bases. CDR3 size: 14 residues. Germline-derived CDR1 and CDR2 are LNHDA and SQIVND (reference sequence).

V usage is TRBV15 and J usage is TRBJ2-5, with 9 nucleotides matching TRBD2. Trimming cost V 3 bases and J 1 base; bases outside gene matches: 6. There are 16 residues in the CDR3. Germline lookup yields CDR1 LNHNV and CDR2 YYDKDF (reference sequence). CDR3 amino acids: CATSSALAGLQETQYF. The CDR3 nucleotides read TGTGCCACCAGCAGCGCACTAGCGGGCCTCCAAGAGACCCAGTACTTC.

The chain employs TRBV27 and TRBJ2-7, with 7 nucleotides matching TRBD1. Germline V gene lookup returns CDR1 MNHEY and CDR2 SMNVEV (reference sequence). Trimming at V came to 5 bases and at J to 3 bases, leaving 4 bases not matched to a gene. This CDR3 comprises 13 residues. CDR3 amino acids: CASSPGTVYEQYV. The CDR3 region has the DNA TGTGCCAGCAGTCCCGGGACAGTCTACGAGCAGTACGTC.

The gene calls are TRBV2 and TRBJ1-5; the match to TRBD1 covers 8 bases. V was pared by 7 bases and J by 3 bases, with 8 bases of the junction left unmatched. The CDR3 covers 15 residues. The germline V gene encodes CDR1 SNHLY and CDR2 FYNNEI. CDR3 DNA: TGTGCCAGCAAACCAGGGGGCTATGACAATCAGCCCCAGCATTTT. Its protein is CASKPGGYDNQPQHF.

This clone is a singleton in its sample. This chain links TRBV2 with TRBJ1-1, with D possibly TRBD1 on 5 matching bases. The V gene lost 0 bases and the J gene lost 10 bases, with 15 bases spanning the gap. The germline V gene encodes CDR1 SNHLY and CDR2 FYNNEI. This CDR3 has 14 residues. This chain's CDR3 is CASSEARQGTGAFF. The CDR3 DNA follows: TGTGCCAGCAGTGAAGCGCGGCAGGGAACCGGAGCTTTCTTT.

The chain has TRBV15 and TRBJ1-4; D gene unclear. This CDR3 has 15 residues. Trimming cost V 7 bases and J 0 bases, with 12 bases left between them. Per the germline V gene, CDR1 is LNHNV and CDR2 is YYDKDF (reference sequence). CDR3 sequence (DNA): TGTGCCACCACGGTCGATTCCACAACTAATGAAAAACTGTTTTTT. Encoded protein: CATTVDSTTNEKLFF. Filled out from reference TRBV15 and TRBJ1-4, the complete variable domain reads DAMVIQNPRYQVTQFGKPVTLSCSQTLNHNVMYWYQQKSSQAPKLLFHYYDKDFNNEADTPDNFQSRRPNTSFCFLDIRSPGLGDTAMYLCATTVDSTTNEKLFFGSGTQLSVL.

The rearrangement uses TRBV2 and TRBJ1-2; D ambiguous. The length of the CDR3 is 11 residues. Trimming cost V 5 bases and J 9 bases, with 10 bases left between them. Germline CDR1 reads SNHLY; CDR2 reads FYNNEI. The CDR3 here is CASSSGLSYTF. The CDR3 DNA follows: TGTGCCAGCAGTTCCGGGTTAAGCTACACCTTC.